These 3 T cell receptor beta chains share one sample of origin, sequenced in a study of cytomegalovirus exposure and HLA in healthy donors. Method: immunoSEQ multiplex PCR; TCRdb's copy keeps in-frame clones and lacks some. The table lists over 200,000 clones, roughly 88% of them singletons. Sequencing was done on a sample of PBMCs. The origin of the receptors is a woman between 18 and 29 years old in good health and CMV-seronegative.

This sequence joins TRBV18 and TRBJ2-1; 10 bases map to TRBD1. The V segment lost 6 bases and the J segment 8 bases; nucleotides outside the gene matches: 7. CDR1 and CDR2 from the germline V gene are KGHSH and LQKENI. The length of the CDR3 is 14 residues. The CDR3 DNA sequence: TGTGCCAGCTCCCCGGGACAGGGGCGCTATGAGCAGTTCTTC. Amino acid sequence: CASSPGQGRYEQFF.

This clone occurred a few times. V and J are TRBV30 and TRBJ2-1; 15 bases line up with TRBD2. This CDR3 spans 16 amino acids. The V segment lost 1 base and the J segment 5 bases; nucleotides outside the gene matches: 3. Germline CDR1 GTSNPN, CDR2 SVGIG (reference sequence). The CDR3 is CAWSGGLAGGDNEQFF. CDR3 coding DNA: TGTGCCTGGAGTGGTGGACTAGCGGGAGGGGACAATGAGCAGTTCTTC.

The CDR3 DNA is TGCGCCAGCAGCCACGGACTAGCGGACAACAATGAGCAGTTCTTC. Encoded protein: CASSHGLADNNEQFF. The rearrangement joins TRBV5-1 to TRBJ2-1, with TRBD2 matching 10 bases. Germline CDR1 and CDR2: SGHRS and YFSETQ. J was trimmed by 5 bases and V by 4 bases; bases with no gene match: 6. The CDR3 extends over 15 amino acids.